This T cell receptor beta chain was identified in a study of neoadjuvant anti-PD-1 for oral cavity cancer. Most tumor samples had approximately 4.6 ug input DNA in two replicates. Assay used: immunoSEQ multiplex PCR; TCRdb lists only in-frame clones, some missing. Of approximately 23,000 clones in the sample, 45% were seen once. General study findings and limits: Post-treatment tumors with larger preexisting clones showed more shrinkage.

Time point here: after neoadjuvant nivolumab, at surgical resection. Concerning this clone itself: The antigen remains unidentified.

The germline CDR1 and CDR2 sequences are SGDLS and YYNGEE. The germline V and J ends were trimmed by 4 bases and 0 bases, with 13 bases remaining between them. The CDR3 has 15 residues. This chain connects TRBV9 to TRBJ1-2; possible D gene TRBD1, 5 bases. The sequences come from tumor tissue, collected after nivolumab (anti-PD-1) treatment. The TCR sequence derives from a person aged 35-79 years with oral cavity squamous cell carcinoma. CDR3 amino acids: CASSRGGLTNYGYTF. The DNA for the CDR3 is TGTGCCAGCAGCCGGGGGGGATTGACTAACTATGGCTACACCTTC.